The 21 T cell receptor beta chains below come from one sample, sequenced in a study of OX40 agonist ivuxolimab in advanced cancers. Libraries were prepared by immunoSEQ multiplex PCR; TCRdb keeps only in-frame clonotypes and omits some of them. The sample has roughly 34,000 clones, roughly 87% seen once; the top ten hold about 0.89%. The sequencing here drew on CD4+ or CD8+ T cells sorted from blood, taken in a trial of the OX40 agonist ivuxolimab. The source is an adult with an advanced solid tumor such as melanoma, head and neck, liver or kidney cancer.

This sequence joins TRBV7-3 and TRBJ2-3, with 7 nucleotides matching TRBD1. Trimming at V came to 5 bases and at J to 4 bases, leaving 6 bases not matched to a gene. Germline loops: CDR1 SGHTA, CDR2 FQGTGA. This CDR3 has 14 residues. For the CDR3, the DNA is TGTGCCAGCAGCCACCCGGACAGGTCAGATACGCAGTATTTT. Encoded protein: CASSHPDRSDTQYF. Using reference TRBV7-3 and TRBJ2-3 for the parts outside the CDR3, the full variable domain is GAGVSQTPSNKVTEKGKYVELRCDPISGHTALYWYRQSLGQGPEFLIYFQGTGAADDSGLPNDRFFAVRPEGSVSTLKIQRTERGDSAVYLCASSHPDRSDTQYFGPGTRLTVL.

This chain connects TRBV9 to TRBJ1-5; D call uncertain. CDR1 is SGDLS, CDR2 YYNGEE, per germline. The CDR3 runs 12 residues. Trimming removed 3 bases from V and 4 bases from J, with 5 bases in between. The CDR3 spells CASSESNQPQHF. The CDR3 DNA sequence: TGTGCCAGCAGCGAAAGTAATCAGCCCCAGCATTTT.

The chain combines TRBV5-1 with TRBJ1-5, with unresolved D. The CDR3 runs 14 residues. The V gene's germline CDR1 is SGHRS and CDR2 YFSETQ. Trimming pared 0 bases from V and 2 bases from J, leaving 6 bases between. CDR3 region: CASSLVPGNQPQHF. DNA of the CDR3: TGCGCCAGCAGCTTGGTTCCGGGCAATCAGCCCCAGCATTTT. The full variable domain, its missing parts supplied by reference TRBV5-1 and TRBJ1-5, is KAGVTQTPRYLIKTRGQQVTLSCSPISGHRSVSWYQQTPGQGLQFLFEYFSETQRNKGNFPGRFSGRQFSNSRSEMNVSTLELGDSALYLCASSLVPGNQPQHFGDGTRLSIL.

The chain employs TRBV5-4 and TRBJ2-6; D uncertain. V was clipped by 6 bases and J by 0 bases, with 10 bases between them. The germline gives CDR1 SGHNT, CDR2 YYREEE (reference sequence). The CDR3 is 15 amino acids. CDR3 DNA sequence: TGTGCCAGCACCCGCGGAGCCTCTGGGGCCAACGTCCTGACTTTC. Amino acid sequence: CASTRGASGANVLTF.

The chain uses TRBV27 and TRBJ1-2; 9 nucleotides agree with TRBD1. Trimming cost V 5 bases and J 4 bases; bases outside gene matches: 5. CDR1 is MNHEY and CDR2 is SMNVEV in the germline V gene (reference sequence). CDR3 size: 14 residues. The CDR3 DNA follows: TGTGCCAGCAGTGCGGGACAGGGAGTCTATGGCTACACCTTC. Translated: CASSAGQGVYGYTF.

The chain couples TRBV9 to TRBJ1-1; D is unclear. Per germline, CDR1 SGDLS and CDR2 YYNGEE. Trimming cost V 2 bases and J 0 bases, with 5 bases left between them. The CDR3 extends over 13 amino acids. CDR3 protein: CASSVSVNTEAFF. CDR3 in DNA: TGTGCCAGCAGCGTTTCTGTGAACACTGAAGCTTTCTTT.

The gene calls are TRBV9 and TRBJ2-3; 9 bases are a match to TRBD1. The CDR3 has 14 residues. Germline CDR1 reads SGDLS; CDR2 reads YYNGEE. V dropped 3 bases and J dropped 4; count of bases not matched to a gene: 3. The CDR3, as DNA: TGTGCCAGCAGCGCGGACAGGGGACCAGATACGCAGTATTTT. As protein: CASSADRGPDTQYF. The whole variable domain, filled in from reference TRBV9 and TRBJ2-3, reads DSGVTQTPKHLITATGQRVTLRCSPRSGDLSVYWYQQSLDQGLQFLIQYYNGEERAKGNILERFSAQQFPDLHSELNLSSLELGDSALYFCASSADRGPDTQYFGPGTRLTVL.

The V call is TRBV19, the J call TRBJ1-6, with TRBD1 identical over 10 bases. V was pared by 8 bases and J by 10 bases, with 5 bases of the junction left unmatched. This CDR3 contains 13 residues. Per the germline V gene, CDR1 is LNHDA and CDR2 is SQIVND (reference sequence). The CDR3 loop reads CASRDRGGSPLHF. The CDR3 coding sequence is TGTGCCAGTCGGGACAGGGGTGGATCACCCCTCCACTTT.

This sequence joins TRBV4-3 and TRBJ1-4; D may be TRBD1 (6 bases). V gave up 4 bases and J gave up 7 bases, with 16 bases separating them. Germline V gene lookup returns CDR1 LGHNA and CDR2 YSLEER. The CDR3 runs to 15 residues. CDR3 sequence (DNA): TGCGCCAGCAGCCCCCTAGGGGGGGGAGGTGAAAAACTGTTTTTT. This translates into CASSPLGGGGEKLFF.

This chain joins TRBV7-9 and TRBJ2-5; maybe TRBD1 (6 bases). The DNA end favors TRBJ2-7, so the J call may be wrong. Germline values: CDR1 SEHNR, CDR2 FQNEAQ (reference sequence). The length of the CDR3 is 14 residues. The CDR3 DNA reads TGTGCCAGCAGCAAAGAACAGGGTTCCCACGAGCAGTACTTC. Translated, it gives CASSKEQGSHEQYF.

The rearrangement links TRBV30 to TRBJ1-5; 7 bases map to TRBD1. This CDR3 region has 16 residues. Germline V lookup: CDR1 GTSNPN, CDR2 SVGIG (reference sequence). The V gene end was trimmed by 5 bases and the J gene end by 2 bases; junction bases not matched to a gene: 12. The CDR3 sequence: CAWAIKQGIGNQPQHF. CDR3 DNA sequence: TGTGCCTGGGCAATCAAACAGGGGATTGGCAATCAGCCCCAGCATTTT.

This clone was seen just once. V usage is TRBV4-3 and J usage is TRBJ2-1; D remains unclear. V gave up 1 base and J gave up 6 bases, with 10 bases separating them. Germline CDR1 reads LGHNA; CDR2 reads YSLEER. CDR3 length equals 14 residues. This chain's CDR3 is CASSQAQRPNEQFF. The CDR3 DNA sequence: TGCGCCAGCAGCCAAGCGCAACGGCCCAATGAGCAGTTCTTC.

This chain joins TRBV2 and TRBJ2-7; D perhaps matches TRBD1 (5 bases). The CDR3 contains 14 residues. V lost 6 bases and J 0 bases, leaving 12 bases between the germline ends. Germline lookup yields CDR1 SNHLY and CDR2 FYNNEI. The CDR3 sequence: CASSTGPPSYEQYF. In DNA, the CDR3 is TGTGCCAGCAGCACAGGTCCCCCCTCCTACGAGCAGTACTTC.

V gene TRBV14 combines with J gene TRBJ2-6, with 10 nucleotides matching TRBD1. The CDR3 extends over 16 amino acids. Germline-derived CDR1 and CDR2 are SGHDN and FVKESK. Germline trimming cut 4 bases from V and 2 bases from J; bases unmatched to any gene: 2. The CDR3 protein is CASSRTGGTGANVLTF. For the CDR3, the DNA is TGTGCCAGCAGCCGGACAGGGGGGACTGGGGCCAACGTCCTGACTTTC. The full variable domain, rest sourced from reference TRBV14 and TRBJ2-6, is EAGVTQFPSHSVIEKGQTVTLRCDPISGHDNLYWYRRVMGKEIKFLLHFVKESKQDESGMPNNRFLAERTGGTYSTLKVQPAELEDSGVYFCASSRTGGTGANVLTFGAGSRLTVL.

This clone appeared a single time. J is TRBJ1-2 and V is TRBV7-3; D is unclear. CDR3 length: 14 amino acids. The germline CDR1 and CDR2 sequences are SGHTA and FQGTGA. V was shortened by 4 bases and J by 7 bases, with 16 bases between the two germline ends. The CDR3: CASSYTAGGLGYTF. The CDR3 nucleotides read TGTGCCAGCAGCTATACTGCAGGCGGTCTTGGCTACACCTTC.

This clone was seen only once. The V call is TRBV5-8, the J call TRBJ1-1; possible D gene TRBD1, 5 bases. This CDR3 is built from 15 residues. V gave up 2 bases and J gave up 0 bases, with 11 bases separating them. Germline loops: CDR1 SGHTS, CDR2 YDEGEE. For the CDR3, the DNA is TGTGCCAGCAGCTTCAGGGTGGGTGTGAACACTGAAGCTTTCTTT. It encodes CASSFRVGVNTEAFF.

The gene calls are TRBV5-1 and TRBJ1-3; no firm D call. V was cut by 1 base and J by 4 bases, with 6 bases left in between. CDR3 length: 13 amino acids. Germline loops: CDR1 SGHRS, CDR2 YFSETQ. CDR3 in amino acids: CASSLSQGNTIYF. The CDR3 DNA is TGCGCCAGCAGCTTGTCACAGGGAAACACCATATATTTT.

This clone was found a few times. V gene TRBV7-3 combines with J gene TRBJ2-7; 9 nucleotides match TRBD2. This CDR3 is 14 amino acids long. Germline loops: CDR1 SGHTA, CDR2 FQGTGA. V was pared by 2 bases and J by 11 bases, with 10 bases of the junction left unmatched. CDR3 sequence (DNA): TGTGCCAGCAGCTTACAGGCTAGCGGGAAGGTTGAGTACTTC. This gives the protein CASSLQASGKVEYF.

This sequence joins TRBV6-1 and TRBJ1-4; D might be TRBD1 (5 bases). The CDR3 covers 18 residues. Germline V lookup: CDR1 MNHNS, CDR2 SASEGT. V was pared by 2 bases and J by 3 bases, with 19 bases between. CDR3 amino acids: CASSENPTLVGANEKLFF. The CDR3 DNA sequence: TGTGCCAGCAGTGAAAATCCCACACTGGTAGGGGCTAATGAAAAACTGTTTTTT.

V gene TRBV5-4 combines with J gene TRBJ1-1; tentative D call: TRBD1 (6 bases). The CDR3 sequence is 14 residues long. CDR1 and CDR2 (germline): SGHNT, YYREEE (reference sequence). V was clipped by 4 bases and J by 2 bases, with 12 bases between them. CDR3 nucleotides: TGTGCCAGCAGCGCACAGGGAAGAAACACTGAAGCTTTCTTT. Translation gives CASSAQGRNTEAFF.

This clone was found once. The chain combines TRBV19 with TRBJ1-2, with 8 positions matching TRBD1. After removal of 5 bases from V and 3 bases from J, the junction contained 8 bases not matched to a gene. CDR1 LNHDA and CDR2 SQIVND come from the germline V gene (reference sequence). CDR3 length equals 15 residues. CDR3 coding DNA: TGTGCCAGTAGTTCGTGGACAGGGAGAGACTATGGCTACACCTTC. It encodes CASSSWTGRDYGYTF.